This T cell receptor (beta chain) was found in a study of shared clonotypes between healthy human individuals. Overall study: The study used three CD4 naive, three CD4 memory, two CD8 naive and one CD8 memory plate per donor.

TCRdb's copy holds only in-frame clones and misses some; the assay was immunoSEQ multiplex PCR. The table shows 2,500,000 or so clones, with more than 90% occurring only once. Germline CDR1 LNHDA, CDR2 SQIVND (reference sequence). The trim removed 7 bases at V and 4 bases at J, leaving 3 bases unmatched. The CDR3 loop spans 13 amino acids. The table lists this clone with a count of one. This clonotype originated in a man aged 18 to 35 in good health. This rearrangement joins TRBV19 to TRBJ2-7; 11 nucleotides align to TRBD1. The sample taken for sequencing was naive CD4+ T cells sorted from blood. As for subset: CD45RA+ positively selected. CDR3 nucleotide sequence: TGTGCCAGTACCGGGACAGGGGGGTACGAGCAGTACTTC. Encoded protein: CASTGTGGYEQYF.